These 11 T cell receptor beta chains share one sample of origin, sequenced in a study of blood T cell repertoires in COVID-19. Using immunoSEQ multiplex PCR, the repertoire was profiled, and TCRdb retains in-frame clones only, with some absent. The sample includes approximately 200,000 clones, roughly 80% of them seen just once. Material: peripheral blood. The receptors come from a woman over 75 with COVID-19, enrolled during active disease.

This chain's CDR3 is CASSLAGGRTGELFF. Here the CDR3 DNA reads TGCGCCAGCAGCTTGGCGGGGGGCCGAACCGGGGAGCTGTTTTTT. This chain joins TRBV5-1 and TRBJ2-2, with D perhaps TRBD2 (7 bases). The CDR3 has 15 amino acids. The V gene lost 0 bases and the J gene lost 5 bases, with 11 bases spanning the gap. Per the germline V gene, CDR1 is SGHRS and CDR2 is YFSETQ.

The chain has TRBV6-5 and TRBJ2-1; 13 bases map to TRBD2. The CDR3 is made up of 15 amino acids. Trimming cost V 6 bases and J 8 bases; bases outside gene matches: 7. Germline CDR1 reads MNHEY; CDR2 reads SVGAGI. CDR3 loop: CASRRLAGGGYEQFF. For the CDR3, the DNA is TGTGCCAGCAGGCGACTAGCGGGAGGAGGCTATGAGCAGTTCTTC.

The chain recombines TRBV6-5 with TRBJ2-7, with 8 bases identical to TRBD1. This CDR3 spans 14 amino acids. Germline V CDR1 and CDR2: MNHEY, SVGAGI. V lost 2 bases and J lost 2; bases outside the gene matches: 2. CDR3 loop: CASSYQTGAYEQYF. DNA of the CDR3: TGTGCCAGCAGTTACCAGACAGGGGCCTACGAGCAGTACTTC.

This rearrangement joins TRBV12-3 or TRBV12-4 to TRBJ2-7, with D uncertain. The CDR3 covers 12 residues. Trimming shortened V by 1 base and J by 2 bases, and 3 bases separated the two germline ends. CDR3 residues: CASSLVTYEQYF. The CDR3 DNA reads as TGTGCCAGCAGTTTAGTAACCTACGAGCAGTACTTC.

V usage is TRBV11-2 and J usage is TRBJ2-2, with D possibly being TRBD1 (6 bases). V gave up 4 bases and J gave up 2 bases, with 11 bases separating them. This CDR3 region has 15 residues. The germline V gene has CDR1 SGHAT and CDR2 FQNNGV. The CDR3 DNA reads TGTGCCAGCAGCTACAACAGGGTAAACACCGGGGAGCTGTTTTTT. The encoded protein is CASSYNRVNTGELFF.

This clone was observed a single time. V is TRBV18 and J is TRBJ1-2; no clear D. The CDR3 totals 15 residues. Germline assignment: CDR1 KGHSH and CDR2 LQKENI. V was pared by 3 bases and J by 1 base, with 12 bases between. CDR3 sequence (DNA): TGTGCCAGCTCACCGACTACGGGTGATAACTATGGCTACACCTTC. This sequence encodes CASSPTTGDNYGYTF.

The chain is built from TRBV19 and TRBJ2-2, with D possibly TRBD1 on 7 matching bases. This CDR3 contains 14 residues. Trimming cost V 10 bases and J 7 bases, with 19 bases left between them. In germline, CDR1 is LNHDA, CDR2 SQIVND (reference sequence). CDR3 sequence: CATRRDRDFGELFF. The CDR3 DNA is TGTGCCACTCGGCGGGACAGAGACTTCGGGGAGCTGTTTTTT. The full variable domain, in which reference TRBV19 and TRBJ2-2 provide the parts outside the CDR3, is DGGITQSPKYLFRKEGQNVTLSCEQNLNHDAMYWYRQDPGQGLRLIYYSQIVNDFQKGDIAEGYSVSREKKESFPLTVTSAQKNPTAFYLCATRRDRDFGELFFGEGSRLTVL.

Here the CDR3 DNA reads TGTGCCAGCACCGACCCCAGGACAGGGCGCTATGGCTACACCTTC. It specifies CASTDPRTGRYGYTF. The rearrangement links TRBV28 to TRBJ1-2, with TRBD1 matching 8 bases. The CDR3 extends over 15 amino acids. J lost 4 bases, V lost 7 bases, and 11 bases had no gene match. Germline lookup yields CDR1 MDHEN and CDR2 SYDVKM.

Of note for this clone: The sample has other DNA sequences that encode this CDR3 too. The rearrangement uses TRBV28 and TRBJ1-2; 7 bases are a match to TRBD1. Germline CDR1 reads MDHEN; CDR2 reads SYDVKM. V lost 4 bases and J lost 5; bases outside the gene matches: 1. This CDR3 comprises 12 residues. This CDR3 is CASSSGGYGYTF. The CDR3 nucleotides read TGTGCCAGCAGTTCAGGGGGGTATGGCTACACCTTC.

The chain couples TRBV6-1 to TRBJ1-5, with D unresolved. Trimming stripped 2 bases from V and 5 bases from J, with 10 bases between. This CDR3 has 14 residues. CDR1 MNHNS and CDR2 SASEGT come from the germline V gene. In DNA form, the CDR3 reads TGTGCCAGCAGTGAACGGGAGGGATATCAGCCCCAGCATTTT. Residues: CASSEREGYQPQHF.

The chain has TRBV25-1 and TRBJ2-2; a weak D match, TRBD2 (7 bases). Germline CDR1 MGHDK, CDR2 SYGVNS. With 2 bases removed from V and 10 bases from J, the gap between germline ends came to 14 bases. The CDR3 length is 14 residues. This CDR3 reads CASSEKGGAAELFF. In DNA form, the CDR3 reads TGTGCCAGCAGTGAAAAAGGGGGGGCCGCGGAGCTGTTTTTT. Supplemented by reference TRBV25-1 and TRBJ2-2, the full variable domain reads EADIYQTPRYLVIGTGKKITLECSQTMGHDKMYWYQQDPGMELHLIHYSYGVNSTEKGDLSSESTVSRIRTEHFPLTLESARPSHTSQYLCASSEKGGAAELFFGEGSRLTVL.